Below, one T cell receptor beta chain is given with its context. Its antigen target is currently unknown. Base qualities are not provided; no much larger clone lies one nucleotide away. Libraries came from 5' RACE. TCRbeta was amplified in two rounds of PCR using Phusion High-Fidelity polymerase, and the primers added sample-specific barcodes. Template-switch cDNA synthesis with SMARTScribe reverse transcriptase and a TRBC-specific primer was used to generate TCRbeta libraries. After barcoding, samples were pooled and then prepared using the NEBNext Ultra DNA Library Prep Kit for Illumina. Sequencing of libraries was performed on an Illumina MiSeq with the MiSeq reagent kit v2, 300 cycles. As for how the authors treated the data: Jemultiplexer was used to demultiplex reads by barcode, and MiTCR with default parameters handled the alignment. VDJtools filtered out non-functional sequences; clonotypes were defined by amino acid sequence, with frequencies based on assigned sequence reads. Clonal space homeostasis binned clonotypes by frequency as over-represented (0.05-1), large, medium and small. Starting from the raw public reads, TCRdb applied fastp trimming at Q25, assembled clones with MiXCR and retained in-frame beta chains. Rows with one shared CDR3 protein collapse into an entry with the most common genes and DNA. The V and J calls were not made by the authors but by TCRdb's processing. This sample has more than 550 distinct CDR3 sequences in its table, and roughly a third of those were observed once. Clones ranked in the top ten supply 35% to 55% of the sample.

This record belongs to a study of MAIT cells during Salmonella Paratyphi A infection (dated by TCRdb to 2016 to 2017). Looking at the study overall: A single dose of 1-5x10^3 CFU of S. Paratyphi A strain NVGH308 was ingested by adult volunteers aged 18 to 60. Starting at diagnosis, diagnosed volunteers were given ciprofloxacin 500 mg twice a day for 14 days.

Explained via the paper, the time point label denotes: before S. Paratyphi A challenge (baseline). Circulating MAIT cell TCRbeta repertoires were profiled longitudinally in several volunteers in whom enteric fever developed after controlled oral challenge with live Salmonella Paratyphi A. Every diagnosed volunteer provided MAIT cell samples at pre-infection, mid-infection and post-infection timepoints. Enteric fever was diagnosed on the basis of Paratyphi A bacteremia and/or persistent fever above 38 degrees C lasting more than 12 hours. Diagnosis of infection in challenged volunteers occurred between day 4 and day 7 after challenge. For RNA extraction, between about 4,500 and 10,000 MAIT cells per sample were sorted directly into RNAqueous-Micro lysis buffer. Lymphoprep gradient centrifugation was used to isolate peripheral blood mononuclear cells from both the blood samples and the leukocyte cones. Sorting was done on either a BD FACSAria Fusion or a BD FACSAria III sorter.

General study outcomes and caveats: More expansion or contraction among the top five MAIT clonotypes was shown in diagnosed volunteers than in healthy controls (around 0.5 versus 0.13), suggesting infection-driven repertoire reshaping. Although the availability of volunteer samples limited sample sizes, the sizes were judged adequate for detecting differences between groups. From baseline to mid-infection, the space taken up by over-represented MAIT clonotypes dropped significantly (roughly 0.18 to 0.096), whereas no significant difference was seen post-infection.

The starting material was MAIT cells from blood, obtained at the first sampling point of the challenge study. The source of this sequence is a person aged 18 to 70 who was deliberately infected with Salmonella Paratyphi A in a paratyphoid fever challenge study.

In nucleotide form, the sequence is TGTGCCAGGGGGACAGGGGGCTCTGGGGCCAACGTCCTGACTTTC. Translated, it gives CARGTGGSGANVLTF. The rearranged chain carries TRBV6-1 and TRBJ2-6; 11 junctional bases match TRBD1. From a lookup of the germline V gene, CDR1 and CDR2 are MNHNS and SASEGT. Trimming leaves V shorter by 9 bases and J shorter by 0 bases, with the junction holding 1 base beyond the gene matches. The CDR3 has 15 amino acids, counting the end cysteine and phenylalanine. Kept here is only the CDR3 DNA, which spans 45 bases and is read in frame from base 1.